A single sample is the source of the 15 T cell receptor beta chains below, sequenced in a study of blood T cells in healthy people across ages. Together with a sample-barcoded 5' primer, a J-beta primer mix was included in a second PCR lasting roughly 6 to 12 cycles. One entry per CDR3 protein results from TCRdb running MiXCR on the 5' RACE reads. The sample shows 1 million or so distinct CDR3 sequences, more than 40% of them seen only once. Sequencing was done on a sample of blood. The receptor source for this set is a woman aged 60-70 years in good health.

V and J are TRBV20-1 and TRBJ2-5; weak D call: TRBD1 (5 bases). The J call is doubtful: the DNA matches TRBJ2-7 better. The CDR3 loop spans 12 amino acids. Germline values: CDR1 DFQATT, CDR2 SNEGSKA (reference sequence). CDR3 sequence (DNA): TGCAGTGCTAGTTGGCAGGGAAACGAGCAGTACTTC. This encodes CSASWQGNEQYF.

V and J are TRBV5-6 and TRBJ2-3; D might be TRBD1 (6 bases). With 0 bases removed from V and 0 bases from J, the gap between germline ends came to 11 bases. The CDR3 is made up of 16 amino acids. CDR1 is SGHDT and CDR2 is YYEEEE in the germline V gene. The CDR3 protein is CASSLARGSSTDTQYF. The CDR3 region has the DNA TGTGCCAGCAGCTTGGCCAGGGGTAGCAGCACAGATACGCAGTATTTT.

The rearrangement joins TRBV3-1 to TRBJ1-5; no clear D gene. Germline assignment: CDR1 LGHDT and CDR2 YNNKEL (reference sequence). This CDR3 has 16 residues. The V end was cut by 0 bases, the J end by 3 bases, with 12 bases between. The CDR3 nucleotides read TGTGCCAGCAGCCAAGATAGGGCAGACTCCAATCAGCCCCAGCATTTT. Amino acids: CASSQDRADSNQPQHF.

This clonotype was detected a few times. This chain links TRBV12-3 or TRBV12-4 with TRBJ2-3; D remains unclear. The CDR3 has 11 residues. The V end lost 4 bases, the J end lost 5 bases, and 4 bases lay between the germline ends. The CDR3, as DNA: TGTGCCAGCAGTTGGAAAGATACGCAGTATTTT. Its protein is CASSWKDTQYF.

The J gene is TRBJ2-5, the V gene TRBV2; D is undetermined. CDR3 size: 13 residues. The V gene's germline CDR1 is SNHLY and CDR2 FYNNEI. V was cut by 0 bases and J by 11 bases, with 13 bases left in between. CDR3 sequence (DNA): TGTGCCAGCAGTGAAGCGCCGCGGCAAGAGCAGTACTTC. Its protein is CASSEAPRQEQYF. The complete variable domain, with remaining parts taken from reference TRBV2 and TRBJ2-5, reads EPEVTQTPSHQVTQMGQEVILRCVPISNHLYFYWYRQILGQKVEFLVSFYNNEISEKSEIFDDQFSVERPDGSNFTLKIRSTKLEDSAMYFCASSEAPRQEQYFGPGTRLLVL.

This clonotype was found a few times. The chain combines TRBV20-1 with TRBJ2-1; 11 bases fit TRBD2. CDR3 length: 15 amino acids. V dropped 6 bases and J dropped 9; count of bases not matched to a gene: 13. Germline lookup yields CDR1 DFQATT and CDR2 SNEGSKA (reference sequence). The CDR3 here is CSAPLLAGVDSEQFF. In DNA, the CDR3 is TGCAGTGCACCCTTACTAGCGGGGGTAGATAGTGAGCAGTTCTTC.

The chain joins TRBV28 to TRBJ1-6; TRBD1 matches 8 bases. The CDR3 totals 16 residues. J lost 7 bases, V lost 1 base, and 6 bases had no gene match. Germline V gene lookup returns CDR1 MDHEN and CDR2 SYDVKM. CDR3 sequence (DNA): TGTGCCAGCAGTTTATCCGTGACAGGGGCAAATTCACCCCTCCACTTT. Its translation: CASSLSVTGANSPLHF. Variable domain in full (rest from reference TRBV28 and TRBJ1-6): DVKVTQSSRYLVKRTGEKVFLECVQDMDHENMFWYRQDPGLGLRLIYFSYDVKMKEKGDIPEGYSVSREKKERFSLILESASTNQTSMYLCASSLSVTGANSPLHFGNGTRLTVT.

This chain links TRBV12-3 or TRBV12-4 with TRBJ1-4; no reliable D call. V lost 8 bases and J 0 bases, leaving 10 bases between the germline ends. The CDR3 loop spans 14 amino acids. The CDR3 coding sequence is TGTGCCAGCGGTCCAAGCCCAACTAATGAAAAACTGTTTTTT. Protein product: CASGPSPTNEKLFF.

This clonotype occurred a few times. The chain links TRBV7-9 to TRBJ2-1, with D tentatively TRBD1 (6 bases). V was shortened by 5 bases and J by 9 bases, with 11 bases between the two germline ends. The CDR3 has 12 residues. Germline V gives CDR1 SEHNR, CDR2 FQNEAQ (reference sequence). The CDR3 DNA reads TGTGCCAGCAGCCTAGGACAGATTGAGCAGTTCTTC. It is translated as CASSLGQIEQFF.

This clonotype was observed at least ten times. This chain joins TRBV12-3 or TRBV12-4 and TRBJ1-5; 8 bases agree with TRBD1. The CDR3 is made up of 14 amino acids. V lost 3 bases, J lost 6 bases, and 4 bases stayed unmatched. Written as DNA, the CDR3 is TGTGCCAGCAGTTTCGGACAGGGCGGTCAGCCCCAGCATTTT. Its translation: CASSFGQGGQPQHF.

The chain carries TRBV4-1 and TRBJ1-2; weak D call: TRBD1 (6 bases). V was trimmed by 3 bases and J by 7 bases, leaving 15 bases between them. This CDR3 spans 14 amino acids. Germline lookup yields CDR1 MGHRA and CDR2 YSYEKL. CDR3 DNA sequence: TGCGCCAGCAGCCACCCGGACAGTGGGGGTGGCTACACCTTC. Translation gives CASSHPDSGGGYTF.

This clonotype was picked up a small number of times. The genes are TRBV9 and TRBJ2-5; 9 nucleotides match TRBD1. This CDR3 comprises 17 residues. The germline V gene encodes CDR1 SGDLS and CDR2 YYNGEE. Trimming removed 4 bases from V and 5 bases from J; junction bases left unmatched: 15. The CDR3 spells CASSHPNGDRVRETQYF. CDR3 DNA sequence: TGTGCCAGCAGCCACCCGAATGGGGACAGGGTACGGGAGACCCAGTACTTC.

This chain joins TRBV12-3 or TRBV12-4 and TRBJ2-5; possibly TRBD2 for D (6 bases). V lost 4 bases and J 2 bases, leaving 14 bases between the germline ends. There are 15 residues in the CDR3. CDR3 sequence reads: CASSSPAGTQETQYF. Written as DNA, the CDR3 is TGTGCCAGCAGTTCCCCCGCCGGGACTCAAGAGACCCAGTACTTC.

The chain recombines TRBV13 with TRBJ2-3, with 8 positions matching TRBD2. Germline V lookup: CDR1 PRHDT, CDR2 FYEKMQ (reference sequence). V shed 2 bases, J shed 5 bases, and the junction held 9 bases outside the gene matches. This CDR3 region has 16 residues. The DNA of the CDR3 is TGTGCCAGCAGCTTAATACAGCGGGAGACCGGAGATACGCAGTATTTT. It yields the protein CASSLIQRETGDTQYF.

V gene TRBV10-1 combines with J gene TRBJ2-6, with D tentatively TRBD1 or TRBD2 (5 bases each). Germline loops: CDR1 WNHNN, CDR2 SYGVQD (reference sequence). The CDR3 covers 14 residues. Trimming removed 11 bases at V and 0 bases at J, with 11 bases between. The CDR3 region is CAGKRGSGANVLTF. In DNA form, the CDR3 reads TGCGCCGGAAAGAGGGGCTCTGGGGCCAACGTCCTGACTTTC.